The present entry profiles one T cell receptor (beta chain) with its context. Primers included in the PCR were 60 Vbeta and 13 Jbeta primers. Here immunoSEQ multiplex PCR was the method, and the copy in TCRdb shows in-frame clones only, minus some. Across about 110,000 clones, the top ten clones capture about 3.8% of the sample. The data stem from a study of cytomegalovirus exposure and HLA in healthy donors. CDR3 length: 15 residues. Per germline, CDR1 MNHEY and CDR2 SMNVEV (reference sequence). Trimming shortened V by 5 bases and J by 1 base, and 13 bases separated the two germline ends. This clonotype originated in a man under 40 in good health and CMV-seronegative. The specimen was PBMCs. The chain carries TRBV27 and TRBJ2-3; D gene unclear. In DNA, the CDR3 is TGTGCCAGCAGTCCTCAGCCACGGGGCACAGATACGCAGTATTTT. Translation gives CASSPQPRGTDTQYF.